One sample yielded the 23 T cell receptor beta chains listed below, sequenced in a study of blood T cells in healthy people across ages. The second PCR ran roughly 7 to 12 cycles with a sample-barcoded 5' primer and J-beta primers. MiXCR, run by TCRdb on the 5' RACE reads, gives a single entry per CDR3 protein. The table has around 1.5 million distinct CDR3 sequences, around 42% seen once. Specimen: blood. The receptors come from a woman aged 18 to 35 in good health.

There are a few counts of this clonotype. The gene calls are TRBV10-3 and TRBJ2-2; D is ambiguous. Germline CDR1 ENHRY, CDR2 SYGVKD. CDR3 length equals 16 residues. Trimming removed 8 bases from V and 4 bases from J, with 20 bases in between. The CDR3 nucleotides read TGTGCCATCGGCAGCCCCCTAACGGGCCCCACCGGGGAGCTGTTTTTT. The encoded protein is CAIGSPLTGPTGELFF.

This chain uses TRBV2 with TRBJ1-2, with D possibly TRBD1 on 5 matching bases. Looked up from germline, CDR1 is SNHLY and CDR2 is FYNNEI. The CDR3 totals 13 residues. V was cut by 5 bases and J by 2 bases, with 9 bases left in between. Written as DNA, the CDR3 is TGTGCCAGCAGTATGGACACCAACTATGGCTACACCTTC. This encodes CASSMDTNYGYTF. The complete variable domain, with remaining parts taken from reference TRBV2 and TRBJ1-2, reads EPEVTQTPSHQVTQMGQEVILRCVPISNHLYFYWYRQILGQKVEFLVSFYNNEISEKSEIFDDQFSVERPDGSNFTLKIRSTKLEDSAMYFCASSMDTNYGYTFGSGTRLTVV.

V usage is TRBV6-1 and J usage is TRBJ1-1, with D unresolved. V was cut by 7 bases and J by 5 bases, with 11 bases left in between. The germline V gene encodes CDR1 MNHNS and CDR2 SASEGT. The CDR3 consists of 12 residues. The CDR3 loop is CASTPELTEAFF. The CDR3 region has the DNA TGTGCCAGCACCCCTGAACTGACTGAAGCTTTCTTT.

This clonotype was detected only once. The CDR3 loop reads CASTVTGSSSYEQYF. The CDR3 nucleotides are TGTGCCAGCACCGTGACAGGGTCGAGCTCCTACGAGCAGTACTTC. The V gene is TRBV6-6, the J gene TRBJ2-7; 7 bases fit TRBD1. The V segment lost 7 bases and the J segment 0 bases; nucleotides outside the gene matches: 9. Looked up from germline, CDR1 is MNHNY and CDR2 is SVGAGI (reference sequence). This CDR3 comprises 15 residues.

The genes are TRBV20-1 and TRBJ2-7; TRBD1 or TRBD2 may be the D gene (6 bases each). The germline gives CDR1 DFQATT, CDR2 SNEGSKA (reference sequence). This CDR3 is built from 14 residues. V lost 3 bases and J lost 3, with 15 bases in between. CDR3 bases: TGCAGTGCTAGGAACAGGGAGGCCGTCTACGAGCAGTACTTC. This sequence encodes CSARNREAVYEQYF.

V is TRBV30 and J is TRBJ2-4, with D possibly being TRBD1 (5 bases). CDR3 length: 12 amino acids. Germline V gene lookup returns CDR1 GTSNPN and CDR2 SVGIG (reference sequence). V dropped 5 bases and J dropped 6 bases, with 11 bases sitting between them. Here the CDR3 reads CAWEGARNIQYF. The CDR3 DNA is TGTGCCTGGGAAGGGGCTAGAAACATTCAGTACTTC.

This clonotype was observed a single time. This chain uses TRBV14 with TRBJ2-1, with TRBD1 matching 8 bases. The CDR3 sequence is 19 residues long. In germline, CDR1 is SGHDN, CDR2 FVKESK. V lost 8 bases, J lost 7 bases, and 25 bases stayed unmatched. Written as DNA, the CDR3 is TGTGCCAGCCGGGCTTTCCGGGACAGGTCACTCTTTGAGGTGAATGAGCAGTTCTTC. The encoded protein is CASRAFRDRSLFEVNEQFF.

This clonotype was picked up a small number of times. CDR3 in DNA: TGTGCCAGCAGCTTGGGGACAGGACGAGGGCAGTACTTC. The encoded protein is CASSLGTGRGQYF. The rearrangement joins TRBV5-6 to TRBJ2-7; 7 bases are a match to TRBD1. The V segment lost 0 bases and the J segment 9 bases; nucleotides outside the gene matches: 6. Germline V gives CDR1 SGHDT, CDR2 YYEEEE. There are 13 residues in the CDR3.

CDR3 loop: CASSFGRSGYNEQFF. CDR3 sequence (DNA): TGTGCCAGCAGCTTTGGGCGGTCCGGTTACAATGAGCAGTTCTTC. The chain carries TRBV5-6 and TRBJ2-1; D gene ambiguous. V gave up 2 bases and J gave up 4 bases, with 13 bases separating them. Germline V gene lookup returns CDR1 SGHDT and CDR2 YYEEEE. CDR3 length: 15 amino acids.

The genes are TRBV7-2 and TRBJ2-3, with 7 bases identical to TRBD2. CDR1 SGHTA and CDR2 FQGNSA come from the germline V gene. The trim removed 6 bases at V and 11 bases at J, leaving 14 bases unmatched. The CDR3 covers 14 residues. The CDR3: CASRPGLSNRGQYF. The CDR3 DNA reads TGTGCCAGCAGACCGGGACTATCGAATCGGGGGCAGTATTTT.

The rearrangement uses TRBV7-9 and TRBJ2-1, with no clear D. Trimming took 10 bases from V and 0 from J, leaving 13 bases between them. The CDR3 sequence is 14 residues long. In germline, CDR1 is SEHNR, CDR2 FQNEAQ (reference sequence). CDR3 DNA sequence: TGTGCCACCACCGAGGCGAGCTCCTACAATGAGCAGTTCTTC. Protein product: CATTEASSYNEQFF.

Turning to this clonotype: Given a much more abundant clone one base away, this may be a read error. This sequence joins TRBV2 and TRBJ2-1, with D tentatively TRBD2 (6 bases). Germline V gene sequence: CDR1 SNHLY, CDR2 FYNNEI. This CDR3 comprises 13 residues. Trimming took off 6 bases at V and 9 bases at J, with 15 bases between the two ends. Here the CDR3 reads CASSPLANSEQFF. As DNA, the CDR3 is TGTGCCAGCAGCCCCCTAGCGAACAGTGAGCAGTTCTTC.

CDR3 sequence: CASSQDETDPYEQYF. As DNA, the CDR3 is TGTGCCAGCAGCCAAGACGAGACGGACCCCTACGAGCAGTACTTC. The rearrangement joins TRBV4-2 to TRBJ2-7; no firm D call. Germline V gene sequence: CDR1 LGHNA, CDR2 YNFKEQ. The CDR3 is made up of 15 amino acids. V gave up 0 bases and J gave up 2 bases, with 11 bases separating them.

V gene TRBV19 combines with J gene TRBJ2-7; D is ambiguous. The J call is in doubt because the DNA end fits TRBJ2-5 better. Germline CDR1 reads LNHDA; CDR2 reads SQIVND (reference sequence). The CDR3 has 13 residues. CDR3 sequence reads: CASSMGWGETQYF. As DNA, the CDR3 is TGTGCCAGTAGTATGGGGTGGGGAGAGACCCAGTACTTC.

The gene calls are TRBV27 and TRBJ1-6; D call uncertain. CDR1 is MNHEY, CDR2 SMNVEV, per germline (reference sequence). The CDR3 extends over 12 amino acids. The V end was cut by 3 bases, the J end by 10 bases, with 7 bases between. Written as DNA, the CDR3 is TGTGCCAGCAGTTTCGATGGATCACCCCTCCACTTT. Residues: CASSFDGSPLHF.

CDR3 bases: TGTGCCAGCAGTTACAACAGGGTAGGAACTGAAGCTTTCTTT. It specifies CASSYNRVGTEAFF. J is TRBJ1-1 and V is TRBV28, with D possibly matching TRBD1 (6 bases). Per the germline V gene, CDR1 is MDHEN and CDR2 is SYDVKM. This CDR3 region has 14 residues. The V end was cut by 4 bases, the J end by 5 bases, with 14 bases between.

CDR3 protein: CSAGRLAASDTQYF. CDR3 DNA: TGCAGTGCTGGCAGACTAGCGGCCTCAGATACGCAGTATTTT. V gene TRBV20-1 combines with J gene TRBJ2-3; 9 bases are a match to TRBD2. From germline, CDR1 is DFQATT and CDR2 SNEGSKA (reference sequence). The junction had 7 bases not matched to a gene; V was cut back by 5 bases and J by 4 bases. The CDR3 covers 14 residues.

This clonotype was counted a few times. The chain is built from TRBV20-1 and TRBJ1-4; maybe TRBD1 (5 bases). Trimming left V 6 bases short and J 5 bases short, with 10 bases between. The germline gives CDR1 DFQATT, CDR2 SNEGSKA (reference sequence). The CDR3 covers 12 residues. The CDR3 sequence is CSASTENEKLFF. As DNA, the CDR3 is TGCAGTGCCTCGACAGAGAATGAAAAACTGTTTTTT.

This clonotype was recorded many times. The V and J genes are TRBV18 and TRBJ1-1; no clear D gene. The CDR3 length is 13 residues. V was shortened by 1 base and J by 1 base, with 4 bases between the two germline ends. The germline V gene encodes CDR1 KGHSH and CDR2 LQKENI. The CDR3 DNA is TGTGCCAGCTCACCACAGGAGAACACTGAAGCTTTCTTT. Encoded protein: CASSPQENTEAFF.

The chain joins TRBV18 to TRBJ2-7, with TRBD1 identical over 10 bases. V was pared by 2 bases and J by 0 bases, with 4 bases of the junction left unmatched. Germline V gene lookup returns CDR1 KGHSH and CDR2 LQKENI. The CDR3 spans 16 residues. CDR3 DNA sequence: TGTGCCAGCTCACCAGGACAGGGGGTGAGCTCCTACGAGCAGTACTTC. Translated, it gives CASSPGQGVSSYEQYF. The full variable domain, completed using reference TRBV18 and TRBJ2-7, is NAGVMQNPRHLVRRRGQEARLRCSPMKGHSHVYWYRQLPEEGLKFMVYLQKENIIDESGMPKERFSAEFPKEGPSILRIQQVVRGDSAAYFCASSPGQGVSSYEQYFGPGTRLTVT.

The V gene is TRBV7-9, the J gene TRBJ2-2; 8 bases map to TRBD2. The length of the CDR3 is 14 residues. V was pared by 11 bases and J by 1 base, with 6 bases of the junction left unmatched. Germline CDR1 and CDR2: SEHNR and FQNEAQ (reference sequence). The CDR3 is CAESGSGNTGELFF. CDR3 nucleotides: TGTGCCGAAAGCGGGAGCGGGAACACCGGGGAGCTGTTTTTT.

Comments on this clonotype: An end of the junction differs from the germline gene, which may be a read error. The rearrangement links TRBV20-1 to TRBJ2-1; 9 nucleotides agree with TRBD2. Germline V gene lookup returns CDR1 DFQATT and CDR2 SNEGSKA (reference sequence). The CDR3 has 13 residues. CDR3 DNA sequence: TGCAGTGCTCCGGGACTAGCAGGCAATGAGCAGTCCTTC. Amino acid sequence: CSAPGLAGNEQSF.

The V call is TRBV10-3, the J call TRBJ2-1; 7 bases are shared with TRBD1. V shed 10 bases and J 6 bases; nucleotides not matched to a gene: 9. This CDR3 has 13 amino acids. Germline CDR1 and CDR2: ENHRY and SYGVKD. CDR3 coding DNA: TGTGCCAACCGGGACAGTACGTTCAATGAGCAGTTCTTC. It translates to CANRDSTFNEQFF.